One T cell receptor beta chain is described in this entry. Its antigen is unknown. The entry originates in a study of cytotoxic CD8 clonotypes in ibrutinib-treated CLL. Whole-study results and caveats: There were differences in sampling times between sustained-remission and progressing patients. Stable or contracted on treatment, public clonotypes were also uncommon.

There are 14 residues in the CDR3. The germline CDR1 and CDR2 sequences are SGHNT and YYREEE (reference sequence). The V segment lost 4 bases and the J segment 9 bases; nucleotides outside the gene matches: 9. Measured with immunoSEQ multiplex PCR; TCRdb has only the in-frame clones, and not every one. The data contain 100,000 to 150,000 clones, approximately 85% of them seen just once; the ten biggest clones take up around 2.1%. Material: PBMCs, obtained after 24 months of ibrutinib treatment. The clonotype was recovered from a human donor with chronic lymphocytic leukemia. The chain employs TRBV5-4 and TRBJ1-3; 8 bases match TRBD1. The CDR3 reads CASSRLDRESTIYF. The CDR3 DNA reads as TGTGCCAGCAGCCGTTTGGACAGGGAAAGCACCATATATTTT.